Below, one TCR beta chain is given with its context. This clone has just one count. It has no known antigen specificity. Per-nucleotide qualities are absent, and no much larger clonotype sits a single base away. At one collaborating source in Seattle, patients were enrolled during active infection and were followed longitudinally through the course of disease. Each collaborating institution followed its own protocols to collect whole blood in K2EDTA tubes. For TCRbeta analysis, collaborators shipped samples as frozen whole blood, isolated PBMCs, or DNA extracted from either of those sample types. TCRbeta CDR3 regions were amplified from genomic DNA by means of the immunoSEQ Assay, a bias-controlled multiplex PCR. Turning to the authors' computational methods: The number of nucleated cells in each sample was estimated by amplification of reference gene primers within the assay. Sequence reads were collapsed and filtered to measure the absolute abundance of every unique TCRbeta CDR3 rearrangement. Productive Simpson clonality was computed per sample as the square root of Simpson's diversity index over productive rearrangements. Entries here come from immuneACCESS through TCRdb and include only in-frame sequences with V and J called. Some clones fail to appear in such tables; in the studies checked, an unresolved V gene covers under half of the shortfall, and the cause of the remainder is unknown. The V and J calls and clone size come from that table; D and trimming were worked out from the DNA. In all, the sample holds 150,000 or so clones, and approximately 90% of those were seen once. About 9.3% of the sample belongs to the ten largest clones.

The data belong to a study of blood T cell repertoires in COVID-19 (dated by TCRdb to the early 2020s). Regarding the study in general: Samples covering the acute and convalescent phases of COVID-19 were provided by collaborators in the United States, Italy and Spain. The material from the prospective study consisted of cDNA or gDNA derived from T cells, B-cell-depleted T cells, or PBMCs. Deeply sampled blood TCRbeta repertoires from subjects exposed to, actively infected with, or recovered from COVID-19 were included in the dataset. The repertoires were released in a freely available public database intended as a resource for research on the immune response to SARS-CoV-2. Samples were obtained from the ongoing ImmuneRACE study (first 160 participants) and from over 1,000 subjects provided by 6 global collaborators. Nearly every sample came with metadata listing a de-identified subject ID, COVID-19 status, age in years and sex. Where available, HLA class I and class II types were obtained from metadata supplied by the sample provider rather than from assay-based typing. The paper's findings and limits, for the study overall: The amount of clinical and demographic metadata varied by source and participant and was provided uncurated.

V is pruned by 3 bases and J by 4 bases, leaving 6 bases of the junction without a gene match. Including cysteine and phenylalanine, the CDR3 has 15 amino acids. Left in the record is the CDR3 DNA by itself, 45 bases read in frame from the first base. Via the germline V gene (reference sequence), CDR1 is DFQATT and CDR2 SNEGSKA. The sequence joins TRBV20-1 to TRBJ1-6; 7 bases in the middle match TRBD1. The material sequenced was peripheral blood. The receptor was isolated from a woman between 70 and 85 years old with COVID-19, enrolled during active disease. The CDR3 has the sequence CSASTGTAYNSPLHF. The DNA reads as follows: TGCAGTGCTAGTACCGGGACAGCATATAATTCACCCCTCCACTTT.